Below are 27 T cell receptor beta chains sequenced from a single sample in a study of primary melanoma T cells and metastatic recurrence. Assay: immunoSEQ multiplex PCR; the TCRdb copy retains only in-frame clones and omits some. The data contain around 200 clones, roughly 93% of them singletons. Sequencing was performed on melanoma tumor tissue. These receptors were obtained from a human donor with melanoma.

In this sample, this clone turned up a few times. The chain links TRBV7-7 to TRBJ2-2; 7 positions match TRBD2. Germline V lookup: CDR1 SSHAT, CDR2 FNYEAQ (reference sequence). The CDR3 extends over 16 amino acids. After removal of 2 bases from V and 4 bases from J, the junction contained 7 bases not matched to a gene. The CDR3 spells CASSLSGTFSTGELFF. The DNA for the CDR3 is TGTGCCAGCAGCTTAAGCGGGACCTTTAGCACCGGGGAGCTGTTTTTT.

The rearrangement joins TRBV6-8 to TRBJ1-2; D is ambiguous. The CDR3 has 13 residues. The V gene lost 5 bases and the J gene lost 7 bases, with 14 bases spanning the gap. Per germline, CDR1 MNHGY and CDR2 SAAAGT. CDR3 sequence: CASSERPGTGYTF. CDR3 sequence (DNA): TGTGCCAGCAGTGAGCGCCCGGGAACTGGCTACACCTTC.

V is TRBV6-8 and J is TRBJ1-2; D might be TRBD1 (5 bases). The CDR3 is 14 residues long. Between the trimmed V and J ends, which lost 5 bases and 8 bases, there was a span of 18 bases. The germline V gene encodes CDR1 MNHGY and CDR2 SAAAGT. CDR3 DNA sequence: TGTGCCAGCAGTGAGGGCGGGACCATTAGGGGCTACACCTTC. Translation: CASSEGGTIRGYTF.

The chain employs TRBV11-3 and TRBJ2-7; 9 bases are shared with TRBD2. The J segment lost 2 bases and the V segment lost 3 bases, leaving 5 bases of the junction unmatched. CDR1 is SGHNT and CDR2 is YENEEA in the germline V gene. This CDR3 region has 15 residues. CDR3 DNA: TGTGCCAGCAGCTTGGGAGCGGGAGGAACCTACGAGCAGTACTTC. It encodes CASSLGAGGTYEQYF. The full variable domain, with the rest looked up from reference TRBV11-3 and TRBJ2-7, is EAGVVQSPRYKIIEKKQPVAFWCNPISGHNTLYWYLQNLGQGPELLIRYENEEAVDDSQLPKDRFSAERLKGVDSTLKIQPAELGDSAVYLCASSLGAGGTYEQYFGPGTRLTVT.

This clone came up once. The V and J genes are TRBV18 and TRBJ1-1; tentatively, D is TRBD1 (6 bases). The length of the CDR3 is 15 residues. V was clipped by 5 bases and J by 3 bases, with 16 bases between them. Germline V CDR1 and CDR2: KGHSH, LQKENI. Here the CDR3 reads CASSVHRELDTEAFF. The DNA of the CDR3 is TGTGCCAGCTCAGTACACAGGGAATTGGACACTGAAGCTTTCTTT.

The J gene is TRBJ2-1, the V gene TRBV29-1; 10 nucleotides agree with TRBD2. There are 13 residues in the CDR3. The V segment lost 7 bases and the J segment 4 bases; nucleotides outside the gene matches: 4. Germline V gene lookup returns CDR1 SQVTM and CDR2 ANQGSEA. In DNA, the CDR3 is TGCAGCGCCCGGACTAGCGGTTACAATGAGCAGTTCTTC. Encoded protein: CSARTSGYNEQFF.

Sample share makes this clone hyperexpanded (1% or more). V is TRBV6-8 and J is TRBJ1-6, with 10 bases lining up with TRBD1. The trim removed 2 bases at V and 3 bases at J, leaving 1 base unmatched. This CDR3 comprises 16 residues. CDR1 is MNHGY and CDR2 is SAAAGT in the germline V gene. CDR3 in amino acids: CASSYRTGGYNSPLHF. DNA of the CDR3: TGTGCCAGCAGTTACCGGACAGGGGGCTATAATTCACCCCTCCACTTT.

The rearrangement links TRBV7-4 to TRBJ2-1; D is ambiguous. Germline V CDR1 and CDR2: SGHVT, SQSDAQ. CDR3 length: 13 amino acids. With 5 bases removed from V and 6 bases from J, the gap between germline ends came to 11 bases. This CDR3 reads CASSLNALNEQFF. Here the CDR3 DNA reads TGTGCCAGCAGCCTTAATGCCCTCAATGAGCAGTTCTTC. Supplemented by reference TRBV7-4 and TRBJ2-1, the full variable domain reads GAGVSQSPRYKVAKRGRDVALRCDSISGHVTLYWYRQTLGQGSEVLTYSQSDAQRDKSGRPSGRFSAERPERSVSTLKIQRTEQGDSAVYLCASSLNALNEQFFGPGTRLTVL.

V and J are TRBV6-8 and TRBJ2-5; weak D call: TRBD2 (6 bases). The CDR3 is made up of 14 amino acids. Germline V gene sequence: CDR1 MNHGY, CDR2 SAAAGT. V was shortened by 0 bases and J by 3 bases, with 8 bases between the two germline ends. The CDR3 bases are TGTGCCAGCAGTTACTCGAGGAGGGAAGAGACCCAGTACTTC. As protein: CASSYSRREETQYF.

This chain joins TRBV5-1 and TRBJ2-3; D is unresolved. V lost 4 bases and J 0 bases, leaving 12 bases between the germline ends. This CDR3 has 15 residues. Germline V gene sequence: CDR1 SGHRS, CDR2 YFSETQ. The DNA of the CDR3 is TGCGCCAGCAGCCAAACAGAGTTGAGCACAGATACGCAGTATTTT. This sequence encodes CASSQTELSTDTQYF. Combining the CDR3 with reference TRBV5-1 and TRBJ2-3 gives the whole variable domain KAGVTQTPRYLIKTRGQQVTLSCSPISGHRSVSWYQQTPGQGLQFLFEYFSETQRNKGNFPGRFSGRQFSNSRSEMNVSTLELGDSALYLCASSQTELSTDTQYFGPGTRLTVL.

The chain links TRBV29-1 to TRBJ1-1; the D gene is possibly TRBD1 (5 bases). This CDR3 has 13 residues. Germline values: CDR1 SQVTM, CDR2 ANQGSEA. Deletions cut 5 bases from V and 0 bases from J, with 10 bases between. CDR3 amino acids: CSVTGHLNTEAFF. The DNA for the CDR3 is TGCAGCGTTACRGGACACTTGAACACTGAAGCTTTCTTT.

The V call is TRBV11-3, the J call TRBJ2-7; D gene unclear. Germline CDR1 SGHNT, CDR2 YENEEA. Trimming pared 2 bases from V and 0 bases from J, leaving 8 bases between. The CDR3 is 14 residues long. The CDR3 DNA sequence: TGTGCCAGCAGCTTACAGTTCATCTCCTACGAGCAGTACTTC. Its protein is CASSLQFISYEQYF. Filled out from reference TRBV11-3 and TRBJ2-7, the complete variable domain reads EAGVVQSPRYKIIEKKQPVAFWCNPISGHNTLYWYLQNLGQGPELLIRYENEEAVDDSQLPKDRFSAERLKGVDSTLKIQPAELGDSAVYLCASSLQFISYEQYFGPGTRLTVT.

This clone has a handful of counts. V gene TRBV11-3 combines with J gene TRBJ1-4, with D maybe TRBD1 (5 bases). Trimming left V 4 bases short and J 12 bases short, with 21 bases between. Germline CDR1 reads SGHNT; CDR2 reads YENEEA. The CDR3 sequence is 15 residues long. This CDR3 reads CASSSSLLGGVELFF. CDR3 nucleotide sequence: TGTGCCAGCAGCTCCTCCTTACTCGGGGGGGTGGAACTGTTTTTT.

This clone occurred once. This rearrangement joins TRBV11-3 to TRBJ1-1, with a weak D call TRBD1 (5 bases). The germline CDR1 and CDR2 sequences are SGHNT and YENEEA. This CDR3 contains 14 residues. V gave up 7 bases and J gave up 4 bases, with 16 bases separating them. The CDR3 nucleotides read TGTGCCAGCACCCTCGGGCGCGGGGCCACTGAAGCTTTCTTT. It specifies CASTLGRGATEAFF.

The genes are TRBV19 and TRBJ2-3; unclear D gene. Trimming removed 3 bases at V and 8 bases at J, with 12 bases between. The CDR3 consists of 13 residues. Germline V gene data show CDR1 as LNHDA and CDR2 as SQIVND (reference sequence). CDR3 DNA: TGTGCCAGTAGTATGGGCATTAGGGTTACGCAGTATTTT. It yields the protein CASSMGIRVTQYF.

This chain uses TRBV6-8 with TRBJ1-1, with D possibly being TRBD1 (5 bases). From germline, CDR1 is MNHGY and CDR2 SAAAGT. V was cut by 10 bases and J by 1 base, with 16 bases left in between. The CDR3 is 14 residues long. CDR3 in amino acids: CAIRSGTSNTEAFF. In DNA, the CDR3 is TGTGCCATCAGATCCGGGACTTCGAACACTGAAGCTTTCTTT.

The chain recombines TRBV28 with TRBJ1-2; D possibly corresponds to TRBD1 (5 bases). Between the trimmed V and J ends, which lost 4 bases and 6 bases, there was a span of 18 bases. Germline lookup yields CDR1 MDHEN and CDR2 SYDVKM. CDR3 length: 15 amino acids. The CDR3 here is CASSSPMGVSNGYTF. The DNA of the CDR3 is TGTGCCAGCAGTTCCCCGATGGGGGTTTCTAATGGCTACACCTTC.

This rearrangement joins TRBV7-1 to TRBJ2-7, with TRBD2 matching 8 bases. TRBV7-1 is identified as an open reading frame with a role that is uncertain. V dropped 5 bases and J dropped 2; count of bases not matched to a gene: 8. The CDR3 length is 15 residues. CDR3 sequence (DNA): TGTGCCAGCAGCATCGGACTAGCAGAGCCCTACGAGCAGTACTTC. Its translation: CASSIGLAEPYEQYF.

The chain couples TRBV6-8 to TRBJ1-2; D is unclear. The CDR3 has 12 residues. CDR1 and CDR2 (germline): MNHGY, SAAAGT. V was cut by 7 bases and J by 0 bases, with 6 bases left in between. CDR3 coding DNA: TGTGCCAGCATAGGCTCTAACTATGGCTACACCTTC. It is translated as CASIGSNYGYTF.

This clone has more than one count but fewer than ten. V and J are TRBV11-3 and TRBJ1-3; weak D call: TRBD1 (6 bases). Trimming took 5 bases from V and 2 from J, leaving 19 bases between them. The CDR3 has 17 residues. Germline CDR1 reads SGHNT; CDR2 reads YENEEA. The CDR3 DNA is TGTGCCAGCAGCCGTCTCTCGGACAGAGTGACTGGAAACACCATATATTTT. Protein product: CASSRLSDRVTGNTIYF.

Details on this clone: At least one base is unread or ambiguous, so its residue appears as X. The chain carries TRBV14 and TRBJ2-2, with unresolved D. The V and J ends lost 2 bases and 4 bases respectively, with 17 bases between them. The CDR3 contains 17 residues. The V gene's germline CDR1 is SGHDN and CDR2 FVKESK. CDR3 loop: CASSQPKSSXFTGELFF. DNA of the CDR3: TGTGCCAGCAGCCAACCTAAAAGTTCACRGTTCACCGGGGAGCTGTTTTTT.

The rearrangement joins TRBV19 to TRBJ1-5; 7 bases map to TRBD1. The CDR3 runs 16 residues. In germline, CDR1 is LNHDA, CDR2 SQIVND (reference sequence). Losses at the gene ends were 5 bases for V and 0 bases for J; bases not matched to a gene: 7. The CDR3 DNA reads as TGTGCCAGTAGTGGATACAGGGGTGGTAGCAATCAGCCCCAGCATTTT. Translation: CASSGYRGGSNQPQHF.

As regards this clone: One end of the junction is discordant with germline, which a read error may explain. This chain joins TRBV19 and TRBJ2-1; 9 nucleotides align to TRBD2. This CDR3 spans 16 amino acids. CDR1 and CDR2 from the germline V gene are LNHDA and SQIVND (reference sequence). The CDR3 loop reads CVSSIRAGGRYNEQFF. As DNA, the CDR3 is TGTGTCAGTAGTATAAGAGCGGGAGGTCGGTACAATGAGCAGTTCTTC.

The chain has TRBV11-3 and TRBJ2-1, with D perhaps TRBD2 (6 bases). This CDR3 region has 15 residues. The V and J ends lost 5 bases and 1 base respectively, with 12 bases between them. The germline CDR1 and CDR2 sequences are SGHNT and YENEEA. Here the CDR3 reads CASSGEGRSYNEQFF. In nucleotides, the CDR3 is TGTGCCAGCAGCGGCGAAGGGAGGTCCTACAATGAGCAGTTCTTC.

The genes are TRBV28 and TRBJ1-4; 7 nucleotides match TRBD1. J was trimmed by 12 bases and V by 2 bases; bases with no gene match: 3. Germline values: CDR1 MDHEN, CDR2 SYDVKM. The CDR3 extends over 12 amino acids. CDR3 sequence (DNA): TGTGCCAGCAGTTTAGGCAGGGGGGAACTGTTTTTT. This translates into CASSLGRGELFF. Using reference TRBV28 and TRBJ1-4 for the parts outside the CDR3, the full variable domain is DVKVTQSSRYLVKRTGEKVFLECVQDMDHENMFWYRQDPGLGLRLIYFSYDVKMKEKGDIPEGYSVSREKKERFSLILESASTNQTSMYLCASSLGRGELFFGSGTQLSVL.

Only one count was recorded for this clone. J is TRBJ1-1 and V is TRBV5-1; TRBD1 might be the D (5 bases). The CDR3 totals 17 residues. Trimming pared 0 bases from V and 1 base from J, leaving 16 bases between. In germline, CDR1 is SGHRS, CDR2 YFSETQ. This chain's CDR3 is CASSLVPGASKNTEAFF. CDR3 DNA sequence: TGCGCCAGCAGCTTGGTTCCCGGGGCCAGTAAGAACACTGAAGCTTTCTTT.

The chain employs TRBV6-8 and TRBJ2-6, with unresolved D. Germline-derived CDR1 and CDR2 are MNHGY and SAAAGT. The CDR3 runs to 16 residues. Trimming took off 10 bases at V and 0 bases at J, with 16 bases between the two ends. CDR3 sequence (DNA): TGTGCCACCGACCAACCACTGGGCTCTGGGGCCAACGTCCTGACTTTC. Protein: CATDQPLGSGANVLTF.